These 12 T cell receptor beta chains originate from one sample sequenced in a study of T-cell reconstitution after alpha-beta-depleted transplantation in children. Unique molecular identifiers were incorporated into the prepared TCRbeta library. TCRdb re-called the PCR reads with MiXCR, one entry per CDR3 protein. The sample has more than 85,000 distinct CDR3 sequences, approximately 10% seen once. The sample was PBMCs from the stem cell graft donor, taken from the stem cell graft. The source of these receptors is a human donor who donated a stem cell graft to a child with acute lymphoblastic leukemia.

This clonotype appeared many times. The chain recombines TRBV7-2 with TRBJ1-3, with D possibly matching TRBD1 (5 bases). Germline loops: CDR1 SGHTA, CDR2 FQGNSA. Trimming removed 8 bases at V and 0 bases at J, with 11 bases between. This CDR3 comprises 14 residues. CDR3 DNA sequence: TGTGCCAGCCGACAGAGGAACTCTGGAAACACCATATATTTT. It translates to CASRQRNSGNTIYF.

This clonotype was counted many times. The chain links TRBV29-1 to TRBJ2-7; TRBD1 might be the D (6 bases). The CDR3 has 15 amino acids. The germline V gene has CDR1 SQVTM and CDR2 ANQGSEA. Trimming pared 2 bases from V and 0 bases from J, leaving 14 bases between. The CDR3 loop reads CSVELRGTLSYEQYF. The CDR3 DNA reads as TGCAGCGTTGAACTGAGGGGGACCCTCTCCTACGAGCAGTACTTC.

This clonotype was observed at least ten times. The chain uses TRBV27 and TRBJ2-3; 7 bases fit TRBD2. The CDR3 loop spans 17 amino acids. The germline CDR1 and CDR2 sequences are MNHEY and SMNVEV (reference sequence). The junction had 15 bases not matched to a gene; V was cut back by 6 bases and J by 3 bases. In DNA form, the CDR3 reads TGTGCCAGCAGCGCACTAGCGAAACAGAGGGGAACAGATACGCAGTATTTT. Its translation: CASSALAKQRGTDTQYF.

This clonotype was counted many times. The CDR3 sequence is CASNTQAGVPGELFF. The CDR3 DNA sequence: TGCGCCAGCAACACACAGGCGGGAGTCCCCGGGGAGCTGTTTTTT. This chain joins TRBV5-1 and TRBJ2-2, with 7 bases lining up with TRBD2. Germline V lookup: CDR1 SGHRS, CDR2 YFSETQ. The CDR3 has 15 amino acids. The ends lost 6 bases at V and 6 bases at J; junction bases unmatched: 11.

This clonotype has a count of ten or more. CDR3 coding DNA: TGTGCCAGCAGCTCACCTAGCGGGGGGGCCCCCTACGAGCAGTACTTC. As protein: CASSSPSGGAPYEQYF. The chain carries TRBV11-2 and TRBJ2-7; the match to TRBD2 covers 12 bases. V was pared by 4 bases and J by 2 bases, with 6 bases of the junction left unmatched. The CDR3 is 16 residues long. Germline CDR1 SGHAT, CDR2 FQNNGV.

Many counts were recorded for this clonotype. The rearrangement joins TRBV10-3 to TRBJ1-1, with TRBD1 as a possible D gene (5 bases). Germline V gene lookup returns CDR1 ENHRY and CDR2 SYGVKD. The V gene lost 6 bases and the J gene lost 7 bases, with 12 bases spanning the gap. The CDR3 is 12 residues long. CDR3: CAIRPRDGEAFF. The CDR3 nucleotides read TGTGCCATCAGGCCTCGGGACGGTGAAGCTTTCTTT.

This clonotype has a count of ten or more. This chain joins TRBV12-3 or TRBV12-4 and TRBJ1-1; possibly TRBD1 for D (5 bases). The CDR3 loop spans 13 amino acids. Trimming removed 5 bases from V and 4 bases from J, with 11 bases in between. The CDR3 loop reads CASSTAGITEAFF. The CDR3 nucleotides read TGTGCCAGCAGTACTGCAGGGATCACTGAAGCTTTCTTT.

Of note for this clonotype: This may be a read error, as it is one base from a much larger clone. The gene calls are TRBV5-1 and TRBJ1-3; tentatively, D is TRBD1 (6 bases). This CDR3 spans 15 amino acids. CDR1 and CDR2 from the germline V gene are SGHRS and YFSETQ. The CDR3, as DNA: TGCGCCGGCAGCTTGGGACAAGTCTCTGGAAACACCATATATTTT. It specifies CAGSLGQVSGNTIYF.

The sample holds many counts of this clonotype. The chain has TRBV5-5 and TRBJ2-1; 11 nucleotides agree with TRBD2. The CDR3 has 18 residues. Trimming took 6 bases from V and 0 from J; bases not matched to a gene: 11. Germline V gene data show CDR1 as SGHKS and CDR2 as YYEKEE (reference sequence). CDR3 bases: TGTGCCAGCACCTCGGGACTAGCGGAAATCAGCTCCTACAATGAGCAGTTCTTC. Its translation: CASTSGLAEISSYNEQFF.

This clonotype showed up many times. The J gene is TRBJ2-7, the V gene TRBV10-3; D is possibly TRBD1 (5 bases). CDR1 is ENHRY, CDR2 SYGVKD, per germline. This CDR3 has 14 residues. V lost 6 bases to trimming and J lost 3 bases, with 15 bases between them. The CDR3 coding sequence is TGTGCCATCAGCGCGATGGACCAGGGCTACGAGCAGTACTTC. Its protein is CAISAMDQGYEQYF.

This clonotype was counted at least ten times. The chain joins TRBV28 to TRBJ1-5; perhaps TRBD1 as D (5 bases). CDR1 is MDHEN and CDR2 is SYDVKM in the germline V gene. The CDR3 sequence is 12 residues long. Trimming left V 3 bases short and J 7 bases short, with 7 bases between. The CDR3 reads CASSLGEQPQHF. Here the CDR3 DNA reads TGTGCCAGCAGTTTGGGGGAACAGCCCCAGCATTTT.

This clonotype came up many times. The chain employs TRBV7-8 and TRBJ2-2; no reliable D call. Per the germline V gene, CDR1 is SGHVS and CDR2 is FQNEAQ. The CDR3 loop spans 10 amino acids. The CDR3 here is CAYSPGELFF. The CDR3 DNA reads TGTGCTTATTCGCCCGGGGAGCTGTTTTTT.